This TCR beta chain was identified in a study of blood T cell repertoires in COVID-19. Germline V gene sequence: CDR1 SGHRS, CDR2 YFSETQ. CDR3 length equals 13 residues. Trimming cost V 1 base and J 8 bases, with 10 bases left between them. The protocol was immunoSEQ multiplex PCR, while the TCRdb copy is restricted to in-frame clones and leaves out a portion. The sample yields approximately 170,000 clones, under 90% seen once. The receptor was isolated from a woman of 80 years or more with active or convalescent COVID-19. The sequenced sample consisted of peripheral blood. V usage is TRBV5-1 and J usage is TRBJ2-1; D is undetermined. CDR3 residues: CASSLNLRDEQFF. CDR3 bases: TGCGCCAGCAGCTTGAATCTTCGGGATGAGCAGTTCTTC.